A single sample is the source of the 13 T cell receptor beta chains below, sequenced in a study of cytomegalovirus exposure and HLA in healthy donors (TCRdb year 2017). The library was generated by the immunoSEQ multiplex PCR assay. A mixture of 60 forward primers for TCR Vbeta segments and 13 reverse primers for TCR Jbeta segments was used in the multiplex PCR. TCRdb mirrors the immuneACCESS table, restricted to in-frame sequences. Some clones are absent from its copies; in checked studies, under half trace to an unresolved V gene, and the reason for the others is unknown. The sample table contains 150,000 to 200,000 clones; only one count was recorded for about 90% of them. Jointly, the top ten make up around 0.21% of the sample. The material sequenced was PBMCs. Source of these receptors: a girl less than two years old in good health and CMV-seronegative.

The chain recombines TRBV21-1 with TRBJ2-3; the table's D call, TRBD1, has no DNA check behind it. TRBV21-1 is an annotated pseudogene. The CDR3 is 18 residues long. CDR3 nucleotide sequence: TGTGCCAGCAGCAAGGGACAGGAGCCCACATCTAGCACAGATACGCAGTATTTT. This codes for CASSKGQEPTSSTDTQYF.

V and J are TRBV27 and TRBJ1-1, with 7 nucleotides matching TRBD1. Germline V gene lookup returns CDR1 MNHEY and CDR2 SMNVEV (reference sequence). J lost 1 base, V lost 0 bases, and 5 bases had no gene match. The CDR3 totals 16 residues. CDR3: CASSLSGGEGNTEAFF. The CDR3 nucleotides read TGTGCCAGCAGTTTATCAGGGGGCGAGGGGAACACTGAAGCTTTCTTT.

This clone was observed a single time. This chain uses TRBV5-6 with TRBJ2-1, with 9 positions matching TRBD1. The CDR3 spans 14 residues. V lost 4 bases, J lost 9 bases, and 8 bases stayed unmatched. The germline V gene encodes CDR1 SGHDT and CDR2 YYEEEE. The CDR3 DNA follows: TGTGCCAGCAGCCCGGATACAGGGGGCTCTGAGCAGTTCTTC. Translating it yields CASSPDTGGSEQFF.

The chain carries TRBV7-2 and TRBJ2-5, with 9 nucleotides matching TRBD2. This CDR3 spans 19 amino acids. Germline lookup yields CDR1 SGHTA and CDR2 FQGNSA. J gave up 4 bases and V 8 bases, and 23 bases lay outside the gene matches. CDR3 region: CASRERVGRSGGSAETQYF. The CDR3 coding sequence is TGTGCCAGCCGCGAAAGAGTCGGACGGAGCGGGGGGAGCGCAGAGACCCAGTACTTC.

CDR3 DNA: TGTGCCAGCAGCTTAGCGGCAACGGGGGCCAACGTCCTGACTTTC. It encodes CASSLAATGANVLTF. This chain links TRBV5-4 with TRBJ2-6, with D possibly being TRBD2 (5 bases). The CDR3 runs to 15 residues. The germline V gene has CDR1 SGHNT and CDR2 YYREEE (reference sequence). V was shortened by 2 bases and J by 4 bases, with 10 bases between the two germline ends.

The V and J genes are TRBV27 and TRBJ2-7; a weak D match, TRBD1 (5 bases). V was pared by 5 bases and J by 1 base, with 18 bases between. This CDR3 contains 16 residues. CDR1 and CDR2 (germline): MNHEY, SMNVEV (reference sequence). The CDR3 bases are TGTGCCAGCAGTCCCTCATTCGGACAAACATCCTACGAGCAGTACTTC. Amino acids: CASSPSFGQTSYEQYF.

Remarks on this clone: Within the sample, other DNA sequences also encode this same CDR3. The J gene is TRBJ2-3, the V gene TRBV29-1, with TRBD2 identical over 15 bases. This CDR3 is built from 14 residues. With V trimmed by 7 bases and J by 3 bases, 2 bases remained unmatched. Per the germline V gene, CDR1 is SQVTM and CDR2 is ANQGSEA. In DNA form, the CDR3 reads TGCAGCGGGGGACTAGCGGGAGGTACAGATACGCAGTATTTT. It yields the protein CSGGLAGGTDTQYF.

CDR3 nucleotides: TGTGCCAGCAGTCCGGACAGGAGCTCTGGAAACACCATATATTTT. Its translation is CASSPDRSSGNTIYF. The rearrangement joins TRBV7-9 to TRBJ1-3; the match to TRBD1 covers 7 bases. CDR1 is SEHNR, CDR2 FQNEAQ, per germline (reference sequence). This CDR3 has 15 residues. Losses at the gene ends were 6 bases for V and 0 bases for J; bases not matched to a gene: 5. Full variable domain (missing parts from reference TRBV7-9 and TRBJ1-3): DTGVSQNPRHKITKRGQNVTFRCDPISEHNRLYWYRQTLGQGPEFLTYFQNEAQLEKSRLLSDRFSAERPKGSFSTLEIQRTEQGDSAMYLCASSPDRSSGNTIYFGEGSWLTVV.

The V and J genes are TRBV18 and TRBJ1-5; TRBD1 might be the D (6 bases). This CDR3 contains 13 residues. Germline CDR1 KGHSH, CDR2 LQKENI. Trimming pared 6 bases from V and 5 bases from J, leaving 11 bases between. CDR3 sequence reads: CASSINRDQPQHF. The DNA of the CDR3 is TGTGCCAGCTCCATAAACAGGGATCAGCCCCAGCATTTT.

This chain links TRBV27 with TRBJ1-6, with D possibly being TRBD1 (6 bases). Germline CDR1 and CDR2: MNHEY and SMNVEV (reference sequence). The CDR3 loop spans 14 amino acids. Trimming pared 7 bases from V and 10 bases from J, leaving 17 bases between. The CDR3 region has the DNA TGTGCCAGCACCCTCCACGGGGGGGGCTCACCCCTCCACTTT. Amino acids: CASTLHGGGSPLHF.

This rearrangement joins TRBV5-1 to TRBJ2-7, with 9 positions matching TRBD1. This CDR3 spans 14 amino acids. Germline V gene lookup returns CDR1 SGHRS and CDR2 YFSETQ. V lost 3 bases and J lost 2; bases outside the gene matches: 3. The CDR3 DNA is TGCGCCAGCAGCTGGGGACAGGGAGCCTACGAGCAGTACTTC. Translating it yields CASSWGQGAYEQYF. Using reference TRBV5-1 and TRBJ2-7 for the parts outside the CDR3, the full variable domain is KAGVTQTPRYLIKTRGQQVTLSCSPISGHRSVSWYQQTPGQGLQFLFEYFSETQRNKGNFPGRFSGRQFSNSRSEMNVSTLELGDSALYLCASSWGQGAYEQYFGPGTRLTVT.

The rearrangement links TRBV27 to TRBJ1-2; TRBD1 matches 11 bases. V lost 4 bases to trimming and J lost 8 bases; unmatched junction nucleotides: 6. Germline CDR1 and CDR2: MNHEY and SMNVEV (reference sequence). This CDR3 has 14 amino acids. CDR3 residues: CASSSDRGPSGYTF. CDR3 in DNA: TGTGCCAGCAGTTCGGACAGGGGGCCCAGCGGCTACACCTTC.

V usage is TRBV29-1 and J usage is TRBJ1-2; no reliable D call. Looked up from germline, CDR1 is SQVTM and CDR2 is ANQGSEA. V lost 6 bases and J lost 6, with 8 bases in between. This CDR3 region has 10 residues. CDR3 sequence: CSVERNGYTF. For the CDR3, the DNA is TGCAGCGTGGAGAGGAATGGCTACACCTTC.